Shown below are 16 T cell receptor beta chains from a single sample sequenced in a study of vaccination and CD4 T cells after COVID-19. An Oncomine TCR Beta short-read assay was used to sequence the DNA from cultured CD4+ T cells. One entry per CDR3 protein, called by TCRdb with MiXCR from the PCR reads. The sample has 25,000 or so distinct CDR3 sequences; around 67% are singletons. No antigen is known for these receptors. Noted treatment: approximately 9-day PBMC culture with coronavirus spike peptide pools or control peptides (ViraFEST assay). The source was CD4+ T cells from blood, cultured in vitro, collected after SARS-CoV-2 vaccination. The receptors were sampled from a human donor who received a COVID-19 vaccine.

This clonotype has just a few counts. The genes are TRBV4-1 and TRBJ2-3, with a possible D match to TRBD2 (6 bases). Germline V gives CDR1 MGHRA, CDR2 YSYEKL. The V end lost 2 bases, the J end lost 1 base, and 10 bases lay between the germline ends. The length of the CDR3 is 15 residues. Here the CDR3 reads CASSQNSGRTDTQYF. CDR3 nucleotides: TGCGCCAGCAGCCAAAATAGCGGCCGCACAGATACGCAGTATTTT.

The CDR3 reads CSAYSLNYGYTF. The CDR3 DNA reads as TGCAGTGCTTACAGTCTTAACTATGGCTACACCTTC. The rearrangement uses TRBV20-1 and TRBJ1-2; D call uncertain. Germline-derived CDR1 and CDR2 are DFQATT and SNEGSKA (reference sequence). Deletions cut 5 bases from V and 1 base from J, with 8 bases between. The CDR3 runs to 12 residues.

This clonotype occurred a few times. CDR3: CASSYNSDSYEQYF. CDR3 nucleotides: TGTGCCAGCAGTTACAACTCTGACTCCTACGAGCAGTACTTC. The V and J genes are TRBV6-2 or TRBV6-3 and TRBJ2-7; no definite D call. The length of the CDR3 is 14 residues. V lost 2 bases, J lost 0 bases, and 8 bases lay in between. Germline CDR1 MNHEY, CDR2 SVGEGT.

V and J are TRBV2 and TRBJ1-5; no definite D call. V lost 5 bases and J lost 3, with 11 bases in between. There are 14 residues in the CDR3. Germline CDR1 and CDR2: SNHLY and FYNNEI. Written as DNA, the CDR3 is TGTGCCAGCAGTCAAGGAGGAAACAATCAGCCCCAGCATTTT. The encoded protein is CASSQGGNNQPQHF.

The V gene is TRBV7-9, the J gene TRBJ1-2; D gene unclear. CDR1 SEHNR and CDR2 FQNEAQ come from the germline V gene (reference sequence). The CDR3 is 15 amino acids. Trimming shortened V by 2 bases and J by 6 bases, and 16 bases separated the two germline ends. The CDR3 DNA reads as TGTGCCAGCAGCTTAAAGCGCGGGGTAGCGGATGGCTACACCTTC. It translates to CASSLKRGVADGYTF. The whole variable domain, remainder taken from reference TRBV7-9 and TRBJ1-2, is DTGVSQNPRHKITKRGQNVTFRCDPISEHNRLYWYRQTLGQGPEFLTYFQNEAQLEKSRLLSDRFSAERPKGSFSTLEIQRTEQGDSAMYLCASSLKRGVADGYTFGSGTRLTVV.

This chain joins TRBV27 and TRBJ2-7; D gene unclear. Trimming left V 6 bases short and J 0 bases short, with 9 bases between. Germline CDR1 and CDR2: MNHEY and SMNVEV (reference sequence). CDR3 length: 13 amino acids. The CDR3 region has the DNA TGTGCCAGCAGATCTCTGGTCTCCTACGAGCAGTACTTC. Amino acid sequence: CASRSLVSYEQYF.

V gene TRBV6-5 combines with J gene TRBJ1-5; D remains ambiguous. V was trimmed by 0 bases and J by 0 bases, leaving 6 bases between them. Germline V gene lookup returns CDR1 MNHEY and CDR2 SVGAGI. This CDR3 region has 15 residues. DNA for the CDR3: TGTGCCAGCAGTTACTCCGGGGATAGCAATCAGCCCCAGCATTTT. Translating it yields CASSYSGDSNQPQHF.

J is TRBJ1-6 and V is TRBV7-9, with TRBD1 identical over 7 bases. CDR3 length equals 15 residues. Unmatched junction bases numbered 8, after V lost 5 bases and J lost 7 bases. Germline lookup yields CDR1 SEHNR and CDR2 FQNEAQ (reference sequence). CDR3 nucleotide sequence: TGTGCCAGCAGCAGAGACAGGGTACGGAATTCACCCCTCCACTTT. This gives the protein CASSRDRVRNSPLHF.

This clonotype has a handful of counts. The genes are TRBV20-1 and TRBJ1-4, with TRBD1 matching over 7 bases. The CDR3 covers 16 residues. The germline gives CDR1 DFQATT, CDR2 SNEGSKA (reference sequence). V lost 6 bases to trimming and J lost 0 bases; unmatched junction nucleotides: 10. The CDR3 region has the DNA TGCAGTGCCAGACCCCCCACAGGGGCAACTAATGAAAAACTGTTTTTT. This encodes CSARPPTGATNEKLFF.

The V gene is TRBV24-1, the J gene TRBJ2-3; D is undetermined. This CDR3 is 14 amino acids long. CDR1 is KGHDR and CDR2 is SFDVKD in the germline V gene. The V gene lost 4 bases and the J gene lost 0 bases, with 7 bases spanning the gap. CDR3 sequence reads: CATSDRTSTDTQYF. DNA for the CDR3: TGTGCCACCAGTGACAGAACTAGCACAGATACGCAGTATTTT.

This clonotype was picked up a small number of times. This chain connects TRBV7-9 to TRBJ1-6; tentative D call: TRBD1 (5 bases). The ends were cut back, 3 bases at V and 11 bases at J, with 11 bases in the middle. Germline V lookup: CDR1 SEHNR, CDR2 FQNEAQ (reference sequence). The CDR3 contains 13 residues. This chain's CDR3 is CASSFRAPPPLHF. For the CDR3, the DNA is TGTGCCAGCAGCTTCAGGGCCCCGCCACCCCTCCACTTT.

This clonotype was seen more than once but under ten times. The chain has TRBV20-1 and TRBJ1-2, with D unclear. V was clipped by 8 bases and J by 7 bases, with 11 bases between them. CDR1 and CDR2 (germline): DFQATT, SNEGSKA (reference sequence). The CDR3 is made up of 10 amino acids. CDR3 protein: CSPGSPGYTF. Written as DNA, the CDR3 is TGCAGTCCAGGATCTCCTGGCTACACCTTC.

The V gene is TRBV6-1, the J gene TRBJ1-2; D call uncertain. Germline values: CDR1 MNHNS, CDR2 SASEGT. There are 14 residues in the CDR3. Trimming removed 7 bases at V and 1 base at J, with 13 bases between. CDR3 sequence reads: CASTADAINYGYTF. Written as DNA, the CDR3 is TGTGCCAGCACCGCAGACGCAATTAACTATGGCTACACCTTC.

This chain's CDR3 is CASSYRYQGTRRDTEAFF. CDR3 nucleotide sequence: TGTGCCAGCAGTTACAGATATCAGGGTACTCGTCGGGACACTGAAGCTTTCTTT. This rearrangement joins TRBV6-5 to TRBJ1-1, with D possibly being TRBD1 (5 bases). The CDR3 extends over 18 amino acids. Germline V lookup: CDR1 MNHEY, CDR2 SVGAGI. V was trimmed by 2 bases and J by 3 bases, leaving 22 bases between them.

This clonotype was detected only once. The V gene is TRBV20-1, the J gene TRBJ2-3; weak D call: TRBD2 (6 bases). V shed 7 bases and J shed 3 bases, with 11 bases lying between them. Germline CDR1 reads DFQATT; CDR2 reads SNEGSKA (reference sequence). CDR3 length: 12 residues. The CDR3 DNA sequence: TGCAGTGTGGAGGGGTTAACAGATACGCAGTATTTT. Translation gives CSVEGLTDTQYF.

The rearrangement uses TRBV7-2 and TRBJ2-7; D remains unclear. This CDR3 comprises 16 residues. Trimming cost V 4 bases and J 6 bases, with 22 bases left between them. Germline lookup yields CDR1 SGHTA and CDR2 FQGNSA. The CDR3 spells CASSSTVPALPSEQYF. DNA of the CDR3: TGTGCCAGCAGCTCAACCGTACCGGCTCTCCCATCCGAGCAGTACTTC.